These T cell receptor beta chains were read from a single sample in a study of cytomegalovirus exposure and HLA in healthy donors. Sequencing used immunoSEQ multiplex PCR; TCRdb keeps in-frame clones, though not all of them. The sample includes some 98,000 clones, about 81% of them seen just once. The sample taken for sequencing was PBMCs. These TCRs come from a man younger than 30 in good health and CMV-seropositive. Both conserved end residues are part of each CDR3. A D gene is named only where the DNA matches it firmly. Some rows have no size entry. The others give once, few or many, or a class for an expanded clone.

CDR3nt: TGCGCCAGCAGCCCGTCAGTCGCAGGGGGAGAGACCCAGTACTTC
CDR3aa: CASSPSVAGGETQYF
abundance: .
v_gene: TRBV5-1
d_gene: TRBD1
j_gene: TRBJ2-5

CDR3nt: TGTGCCAGCAGCCCCCTTCCGGGCACCGGGGAGCTGTTTTTT
CDR3aa: CASSPLPGTGELFF
abundance: once
v_gene: TRBV6-4
d_gene: .
j_gene: TRBJ2-2

CDR3nt: TGTGCCAGCAGTGCCAGGGGGTATCGGAATCAGCCCCAGCATTTT
CDR3aa: CASSARGYRNQPQHF
abundance: few
v_gene: TRBV2
d_gene: TRBD1
j_gene: TRBJ1-5

CDR3nt: TGTGCCAGCACCCTTGACTTAGGCTCCTACGAGCAGTACTTC
CDR3aa: CASTLDLGSYEQYF
abundance: .
v_gene: TRBV28
d_gene: .
j_gene: TRBJ2-7

CDR3nt: TGTGCCAGCAGCGTAGGAGGATCAGGGGAAGTTGGCTACACCTTC
CDR3aa: CASSVGGSGEVGYTF
abundance: .
v_gene: TRBV9
d_gene: .
j_gene: TRBJ1-2

CDR3nt: TGTGCCAGTAGTGGACTAGCGGGGCCCTACGAGCAGTACTTC
CDR3aa: CASSGLAGPYEQYF
abundance: .
v_gene: TRBV19
d_gene: TRBD2
j_gene: TRBJ2-7

CDR3nt: TGTGCCAGCAGTCCCGGCGGGGCCTTGCGGGGAAACACCATATATTTT
CDR3aa: CASSPGGALRGNTIYF
abundance: .
v_gene: TRBV28
d_gene: .
j_gene: TRBJ1-3

CDR3nt: TGTTCTAGACTCGTTCGAGATATGCAGTATTTT
CDR3aa: CSRLVRDMQYF
abundance: .
v_gene: TRBV30
d_gene: .
j_gene: TRBJ2-3

CDR3nt: TGTGCCACGCGGGGGGCTCAAGAGACCCAGTACTTC
CDR3aa: CATRGAQETQYF
abundance: .
v_gene: TRBV10-3
d_gene: TRBD2
j_gene: TRBJ2-5

CDR3nt: TGTGCCTGGGGACAGGGGCCCTATGGCTACACCTTC
CDR3aa: CAWGQGPYGYTF
abundance: few
v_gene: TRBV30
d_gene: TRBD1
j_gene: TRBJ1-2

CDR3nt: TGTGCCAGCTCACAGGGAGGAGAGACCCAGTACTTC
CDR3aa: CASSQGGETQYF
abundance: once
v_gene: TRBV18
d_gene: .
j_gene: TRBJ2-5

CDR3nt: TGTGCCTGGAGTCCTAGCCGGGACAGGGGGCGGGGTGGTCAGCCCCAGCATTTT
CDR3aa: CAWSPSRDRGRGGQPQHF
abundance: once
v_gene: TRBV30
d_gene: TRBD1
j_gene: TRBJ1-5